Presented here are 19 T cell receptor beta chains from one specimen sequenced in a study of cytomegalovirus exposure and HLA in healthy donors. Both 60 Vbeta primers and 13 Jbeta primers went into the PCR. Clones were sequenced by immunoSEQ multiplex PCR, and TCRdb holds only the in-frame ones, with some missing. This sample carries around 72,000 clones, roughly 79% of them seen once, and the ten largest clones take 6% to 6.5%. Sequencing used PBMCs. The receptors here all came from a man between 45 and 60 years old in good health and CMV-seronegative.

The chain combines TRBV5-1 with TRBJ1-2, with 7 bases matching TRBD1. Germline V gives CDR1 SGHRS, CDR2 YFSETQ. With 0 bases clipped from V and 5 bases from J, the junction kept 7 bases outside the gene matches. This CDR3 comprises 15 residues. CDR3 bases: TGCGCCAGCAGCTTGGACCCCACAGGGGTTTATGGCTACACCTTC. This translates into CASSLDPTGVYGYTF.

The J gene is TRBJ2-1, the V gene TRBV29-1; D might be TRBD2 (5 bases). Germline V CDR1 and CDR2: SQVTM, ANQGSEA. This CDR3 spans 11 amino acids. Trimming cost V 6 bases and J 13 bases, with 16 bases left between them. CDR3 sequence: CSVDKGLTQFF. The CDR3 coding sequence is TGCAGCGTCGACAAAGGACTGACTCAGTTCTTC.

The chain uses TRBV5-1 and TRBJ2-2, with TRBD2 matching over 9 bases. V was clipped by 0 bases and J by 3 bases; unmatched bases: 0. This CDR3 has 15 residues. Per germline, CDR1 SGHRS and CDR2 YFSETQ. The CDR3 spells CASSLVAGDTGELFF. CDR3 nucleotides: TGCGCCAGCAGCTTGGTAGCGGGAGACACCGGGGAGCTGTTTTTT.

V usage is TRBV20-1 and J usage is TRBJ1-1; D remains unclear. V lost 6 bases to trimming and J lost 1 base, with 6 bases between them. The germline CDR1 and CDR2 sequences are DFQATT and SNEGSKA (reference sequence). The CDR3 spans 11 residues. CDR3 sequence reads: CSALGNTEAFF. The CDR3 DNA follows: TGCAGTGCCCTAGGGAACACTGAAGCTTTCTTT.

The CDR3 loop reads CASSEDRVWNEQYF. CDR3 nucleotide sequence: TGTGCCAGCAGTGAAGACAGGGTGTGGAACGAGCAGTACTTC. The chain carries TRBV25-1 and TRBJ2-7, with 7 bases aligning to TRBD1. Germline values: CDR1 MGHDK, CDR2 SYGVNS. V gave up 2 bases and J gave up 5 bases; unmatched junction bases: 6. This CDR3 spans 14 amino acids.

The genes are TRBV7-2 and TRBJ2-2; TRBD1 might be the D (5 bases). CDR3 length: 16 amino acids. The germline V gene encodes CDR1 SGHTA and CDR2 FQGNSA. V lost 1 base and J 1 base, leaving 10 bases between the germline ends. The CDR3 bases are TGTGCCAGCAGCTTAGGGCAGGGCTGGAACACCGGGGAGCTGTTTTTT. Its protein is CASSLGQGWNTGELFF.

The genes are TRBV2 and TRBJ2-1; 8 positions agree with TRBD1. J was trimmed by 2 bases and V by 6 bases; bases with no gene match: 6. This CDR3 spans 15 amino acids. Germline V gene data show CDR1 as SNHLY and CDR2 as FYNNEI. The CDR3 sequence: CASSQGQVAYNEQFF. The CDR3 bases are TGTGCCAGCAGCCAGGGACAGGTGGCCTACAATGAGCAGTTCTTC.

Details on this clone: Other DNA variants within this sample encode the same CDR3. V gene TRBV5-1 combines with J gene TRBJ2-5, with D hard to call. Trimming cost V 0 bases and J 5 bases, with 5 bases left between them. Germline V gene data show CDR1 as SGHRS and CDR2 as YFSETQ. The CDR3 covers 12 residues. CDR3 DNA: TGCGCCAGCAGCTTGGCTGGCGAGACCCAGTACTTC. This codes for CASSLAGETQYF. The variable domain in full, with the rest retrieved from reference TRBV5-1 and TRBJ2-5, is KAGVTQTPRYLIKTRGQQVTLSCSPISGHRSVSWYQQTPGQGLQFLFEYFSETQRNKGNFPGRFSGRQFSNSRSEMNVSTLELGDSALYLCASSLAGETQYFGPGTRLLVL.

A few counts support this clone. The V gene is TRBV7-9, the J gene TRBJ1-4; the D is unclear. The CDR3 totals 15 residues. The ends were cut back, 2 bases at V and 4 bases at J, with 11 bases in the middle. The germline V gene has CDR1 SEHNR and CDR2 FQNEAQ (reference sequence). The CDR3 sequence: CASSLPTEYNEKLFF. In DNA form, the CDR3 reads TGTGCCAGCAGCTTACCGACGGAGTATAATGAAAAACTGTTTTTT.

This clone showed up just a few times. The chain carries TRBV4-1 and TRBJ1-1; a weak D match, TRBD1 (5 bases). Germline lookup yields CDR1 MGHRA and CDR2 YSYEKL. Trimming took off 1 base at V and 13 bases at J, with 13 bases between the two ends. The CDR3 extends over 12 amino acids. The CDR3 coding sequence is TGCGCCAGCAGCCAAGGGGGGAGGGTGGTTTTCTTT. Protein: CASSQGGRVVFF.

This clone turned up a few times. This chain connects TRBV11-2 to TRBJ2-1; possible D gene TRBD1, 5 bases. CDR1 and CDR2 from the germline V gene are SGHAT and FQNNGV. The CDR3 is made up of 12 amino acids. The V and J ends lost 6 bases and 7 bases respectively, with 10 bases between them. CDR3 bases: TGTGCCAGCAGTCCAGGGTGGAATGAGCAGTTCTTC. Translation: CASSPGWNEQFF.

This chain uses TRBV2 with TRBJ2-7, with 8 bases matching TRBD1. CDR3 length: 14 residues. With V trimmed by 3 bases and J by 7 bases, 8 bases remained unmatched. The germline V gene encodes CDR1 SNHLY and CDR2 FYNNEI. The CDR3 reads CASSDPTGAMEQYF. The CDR3 coding sequence is TGTGCCAGCAGTGACCCGACAGGGGCGATGGAGCAGTACTTC.

The CDR3 DNA follows: TGTGCCAGCAGGTACCCGGGACAGGGGACCGGGGAGCTGTTTTTT. Its protein product is CASRYPGQGTGELFF. This chain uses TRBV11-2 with TRBJ2-2, with 10 bases identical to TRBD1. Germline assignment: CDR1 SGHAT and CDR2 FQNNGV. Germline trimming cut 6 bases from V and 5 bases from J; bases unmatched to any gene: 6. The CDR3 contains 15 residues.

The chain links TRBV7-9 to TRBJ1-5; 8 bases are a match to TRBD1. This CDR3 is 15 amino acids long. Germline V lookup: CDR1 SEHNR, CDR2 FQNEAQ (reference sequence). V shed 5 bases, J shed 2 bases, and the junction held 5 bases outside the gene matches. CDR3 in amino acids: CASSRQGAGNQPQHF. The DNA for the CDR3 is TGTGCCAGCAGCCGCCAGGGGGCTGGCAATCAGCCCCAGCATTTT.

Only one count was recorded for this clone. The CDR3 bases are TGTGCCAGTAGTACCCGACCGACTCCCCGTAGCACAGATACGCAGTATTTT. This translates into CASSTRPTPRSTDTQYF. V gene TRBV19 combines with J gene TRBJ2-3; D unclear. CDR3 length equals 17 residues. V dropped 4 bases and J dropped 0 bases, with 17 bases sitting between them. Per the germline V gene, CDR1 is LNHDA and CDR2 is SQIVND (reference sequence).

This chain links TRBV7-9 with TRBJ1-1; D not certain. The germline V and J ends were trimmed by 5 bases and 8 bases, with 15 bases remaining between them. This CDR3 has 13 amino acids. Germline CDR1 and CDR2: SEHNR and FQNEAQ (reference sequence). The CDR3 coding sequence is TGTGCCAGCAGCCCGCCCGTCGACGGGGAAGCTTTCTTT. This translates into CASSPPVDGEAFF.

CDR3 protein: CASSLRDTQYF. In nucleotides, the CDR3 is TGTGCCAGCAGTTTGAGAGATACGCAGTATTTT. The chain is built from TRBV27 and TRBJ2-3; no definite D call. Looked up from germline, CDR1 is MNHEY and CDR2 is SMNVEV (reference sequence). V lost 3 bases and J 5 bases, leaving 3 bases between the germline ends. This CDR3 is 11 amino acids long.

The V call is TRBV2, the J call TRBJ2-3; 12 positions agree with TRBD2. J lost 4 bases, V lost 4 bases, and 3 bases had no gene match. The CDR3 has 15 amino acids. Germline CDR1 SNHLY, CDR2 FYNNEI. In DNA form, the CDR3 reads TGTGCCAGCAGTGGGACTAGCGGGATTCCAGATACGCAGTATTTT. Translated: CASSGTSGIPDTQYF.

The gene calls are TRBV4-2 and TRBJ2-1; 7 nucleotides line up with TRBD2. Per the germline V gene, CDR1 is LGHNA and CDR2 is YNFKEQ. The CDR3 sequence is 18 residues long. The V gene end was trimmed by 0 bases and the J gene end by 8 bases; junction bases not matched to a gene: 16. The CDR3 here is CASSQEVGLGRERDEQFF. CDR3 DNA: TGTGCCAGCAGCCAAGAGGTCGGTTTAGGGCGGGAGCGGGATGAGCAGTTCTTC.